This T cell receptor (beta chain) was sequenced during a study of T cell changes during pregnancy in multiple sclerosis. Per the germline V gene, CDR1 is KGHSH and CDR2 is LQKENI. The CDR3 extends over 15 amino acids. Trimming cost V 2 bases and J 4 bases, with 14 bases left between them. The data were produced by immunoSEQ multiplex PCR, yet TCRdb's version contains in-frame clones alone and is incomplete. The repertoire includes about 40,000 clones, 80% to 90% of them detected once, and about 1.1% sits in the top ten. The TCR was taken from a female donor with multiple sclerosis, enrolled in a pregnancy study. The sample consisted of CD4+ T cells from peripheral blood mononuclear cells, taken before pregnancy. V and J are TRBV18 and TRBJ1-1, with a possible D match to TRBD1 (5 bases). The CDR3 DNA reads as TGTGCCAGCTCACCAAGTTGGGGGGAAGGCACTGAAGCTTTCTTT. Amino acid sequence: CASSPSWGEGTEAFF.